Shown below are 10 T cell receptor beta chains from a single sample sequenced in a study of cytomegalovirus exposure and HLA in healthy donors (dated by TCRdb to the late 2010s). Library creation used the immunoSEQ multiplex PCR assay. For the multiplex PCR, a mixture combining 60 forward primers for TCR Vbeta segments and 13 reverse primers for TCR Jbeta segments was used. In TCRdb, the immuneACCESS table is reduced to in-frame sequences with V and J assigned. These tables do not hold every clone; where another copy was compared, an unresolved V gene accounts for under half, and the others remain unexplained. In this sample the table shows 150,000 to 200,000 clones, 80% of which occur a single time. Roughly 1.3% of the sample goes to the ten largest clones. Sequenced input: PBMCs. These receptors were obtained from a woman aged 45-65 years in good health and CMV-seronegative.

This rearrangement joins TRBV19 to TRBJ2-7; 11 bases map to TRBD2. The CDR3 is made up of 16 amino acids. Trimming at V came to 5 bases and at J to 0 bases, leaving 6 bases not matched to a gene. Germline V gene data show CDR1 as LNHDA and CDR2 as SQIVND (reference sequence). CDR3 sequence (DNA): TGTGCCAGTAGTCCGGGACTAGCGGAGTACTCCTACGAGCAGTACTTC. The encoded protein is CASSPGLAEYSYEQYF.

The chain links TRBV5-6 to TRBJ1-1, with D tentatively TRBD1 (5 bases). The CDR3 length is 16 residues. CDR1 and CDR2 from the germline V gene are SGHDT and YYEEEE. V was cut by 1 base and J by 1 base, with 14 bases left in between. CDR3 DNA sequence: TGTGCCAGCAGCTTGAGGGCAGGGCGGGGGAACACTGAAGCTTTCTTT. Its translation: CASSLRAGRGNTEAFF.

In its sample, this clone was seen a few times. The CDR3 nucleotides read TGTGCCAGCAGCCTAGCGGGAGGGAACATTCAGTACTTC. Translation gives CASSLAGGNIQYF. J is TRBJ2-4 and V is TRBV9; 12 bases match TRBD2. J lost 7 bases, V lost 4 bases, and 0 bases had no gene match. CDR3 size: 13 residues. CDR1 is SGDLS, CDR2 YYNGEE, per germline. The whole variable domain, remainder taken from reference TRBV9 and TRBJ2-4, is DSGVTQTPKHLITATGQRVTLRCSPRSGDLSVYWYQQSLDQGLQFLIQYYNGEERAKGNILERFSAQQFPDLHSELNLSSLELGDSALYFCASSLAGGNIQYFGAGTRLSVL.

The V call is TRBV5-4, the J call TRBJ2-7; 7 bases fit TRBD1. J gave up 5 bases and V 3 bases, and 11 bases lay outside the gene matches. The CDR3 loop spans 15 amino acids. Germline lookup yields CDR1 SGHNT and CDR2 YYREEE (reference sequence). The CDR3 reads CASSYKTGPGNEQYF. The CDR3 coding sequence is TGTGCCAGCAGCTATAAGACAGGGCCAGGGAACGAGCAGTACTTC.

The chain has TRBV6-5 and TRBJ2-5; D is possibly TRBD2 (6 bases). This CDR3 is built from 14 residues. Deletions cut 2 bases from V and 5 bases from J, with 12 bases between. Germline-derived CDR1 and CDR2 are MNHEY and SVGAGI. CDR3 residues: CASSYVGGGETQYF. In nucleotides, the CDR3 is TGTGCCAGCAGTTACGTGGGTGGAGGGGAGACCCAGTACTTC.

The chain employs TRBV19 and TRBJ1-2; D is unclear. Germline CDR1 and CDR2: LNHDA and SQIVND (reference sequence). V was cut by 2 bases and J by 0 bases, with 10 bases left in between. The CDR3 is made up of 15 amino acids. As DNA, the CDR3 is TGTGCCAGTAGTATAAGTCACCCGGCTAACTATGGCTACACCTTC. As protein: CASSISHPANYGYTF.

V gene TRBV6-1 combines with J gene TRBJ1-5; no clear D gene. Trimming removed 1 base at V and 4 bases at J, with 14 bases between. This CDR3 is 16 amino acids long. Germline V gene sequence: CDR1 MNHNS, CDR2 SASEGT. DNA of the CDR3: TGTGCCAGCAGTGAAGGTACCCCATGGCCTAATCAGCCCCAGCATTTT. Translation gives CASSEGTPWPNQPQHF.

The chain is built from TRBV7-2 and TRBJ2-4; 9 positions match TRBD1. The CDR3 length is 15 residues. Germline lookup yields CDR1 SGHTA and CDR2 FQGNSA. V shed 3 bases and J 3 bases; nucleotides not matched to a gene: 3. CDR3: CASSFGTGFKNIQYF. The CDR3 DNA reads TGTGCCAGCAGCTTTGGGACAGGGTTCAAAAACATTCAGTACTTC.

CDR3 DNA: TGTGCCAGCAGTGATAGCGGGAGAAGCGATGAGCAGTTCTTC. The encoded protein is CASSDSGRSDEQFF. The genes are TRBV7-3 and TRBJ2-1; 9 nucleotides align to TRBD2. Germline loops: CDR1 SGHTA, CDR2 FQGTGA. This CDR3 contains 14 residues. V lost 6 bases to trimming and J lost 8 bases; unmatched junction nucleotides: 8.

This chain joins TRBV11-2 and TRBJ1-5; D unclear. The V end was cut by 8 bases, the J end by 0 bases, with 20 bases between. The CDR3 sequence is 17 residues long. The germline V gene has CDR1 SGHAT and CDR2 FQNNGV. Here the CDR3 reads CASPYPCDQVSNQPQHF. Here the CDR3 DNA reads TGTGCCAGCCCTTACCCATGCGACCAGGTTAGCAATCAGCCCCAGCATTTT.